Included here is one TCR beta chain sequence, with context. Its antigen remains unidentified. No clone much larger than this one lies a single base away; base qualities are absent. Its CDR3 holds 20 amino acids, cysteine through phenylalanine. Only the CDR3 DNA stays, 60 bases, in frame from base 1. V loses 5 bases at its end and J loses 4 bases; junction bases beyond the gene matches: 14. The germline V gene supplies CDR1 MNHEY and CDR2 SVGEGT. These data belong to a study of T cells in Graves' hyperthyroidism and ophthalmopathy (dated by TCRdb to the late 2010s). Study-wide context: Peripheral blood samples were taken at the time of initial diagnosis, prior to any treatment. In more than five Graves' hyperthyroidism patients, the study also compared T-cell repertoires from thyroid tissue with T-cell repertoires from blood. The 85 to 100 discovery patients were divided at random into training and test sets in a 7:3 ratio. An independent validation cohort of around 19 hyperthyroidism patients and about 15 patients who later progressed to ophthalmopathy tested prospective prediction of ophthalmopathy. To identify TCR V-J signatures that set the groups apart, the researchers used a discovery cohort of 100 patients, made up of under 45 with Graves' ophthalmopathy and about 59 with stable Graves' hyperthyroidism. Following sampling, methimazole starting at 30 mg daily was given to hyperthyroidism patients, and high-dose intravenous methylprednisolone was given to ophthalmopathy patients. The paper describes TCR Vbeta CDR3 sequencing of about 140 peripheral blood samples, made up of around 41 ophthalmopathy patients, around 78 hyperthyroidism patients and roughly 17 progressor patients. What the study reported, not specific to this receptor: In cross-validation, a model built on a 13 V-J signature told ophthalmopathy apart from stable hyperthyroidism with 87.88% sensitivity and about 81% specificity, and in testing the same model reached 80%/75%. No statistical method was used to fix the sample size in advance, and group allocation was not hidden from the investigators. Most expanded thyroid clonotypes (frequency above 0.001) were also detected in blood, a finding suggesting that blood repertoires may reflect thyroid immune responses. In validation, the model predicted progression to ophthalmopathy a median of about 6.5 months before onset, with about 71% sensitivity and nearly 75% specificity.

Hyperthyroidism patients were aged 18 to 65 years and newly diagnosed, with disease duration of less than 2 months. Any patient with an uncontrolled infection, another autoimmune disease, pregnancy or lactation was excluded. Clinical symptoms, serum thyroxine and TRAb, thyroid ultrasound, and orbital computed tomography formed the basis for the diagnoses. Blood from progressor patients was collected at the time of first diagnosis with hyperthyroidism, before any ophthalmopathy symptoms had appeared. PBMCs were separated from 8 to 10 ml of fresh peripheral blood using Ficoll-Paque density gradient centrifugation. Patients classed as progressors first received a Graves' hyperthyroidism diagnosis and then went on to develop ophthalmopathy during follow-up. Total RNA was extracted using Trizol reagent, and RNA quality was assessed on an Agilent 2100 Bioanalyzer. The TCR beta CDR3 regions were amplified from RNA transcripts. For the first round of RT-PCR on the TCR CDR3, the HTBI primer set was used together with the Qiagen OneStep RT-PCR kit. Libraries were constructed in a second round of multiplex PCR, after which size selection and purification were carried out. Paired-end sequencing of the libraries was performed with 100 bp reads on an Illumina HiSeq2000. On the authors' methods: SOAPnuke was used to process the raw data, throwing out any read that contained adapters or uncalled bases, had a mean Phred below 15, or lacked an exact constant-primer or identifier match. High-quality paired reads were merged with COPE v1.2.5, and unique nucleotide sequences were defined as clonotypes. Clonotypes were aligned to IMGT TRBV, TRBD and TRBJ reference segments using MiTCR v1.1. The analysis was restricted to V-J combinations with a frequency above 0.0001, which together covered around 99% of the repertoires. A TCS score was defined as the ratio between F50 (clonal expansion) and ExV (chaos), using BLOSUM62-based TCRdist between CDR3 peptides within each V-J. Welch's t-statistics and random forest reduced roughly 540 V-J features to roughly 13, which were used in a naive Bayes classifier (R e1071). TCRdb itself trimmed the public reads at Q25 with fastp, ran MiXCR and retained productive beta chains. A single entry per CDR3 protein holds the most common genes and DNA from its merged rows. The V and J calls shown here were made by TCRdb, not taken from the authors' results. For this sample the table gives roughly 300,000 distinct CDR3 sequences, of which about 25% were detected only once. In total, the top ten clones hold 25% to 30% of the sample.

Recombination connected TRBV6-2 or TRBV6-3 to TRBJ2-6; 13 bases in between match TRBD2. Sequenced input: blood. This receptor was identified in a man in his forties or fifties with Graves' hyperthyroidism that later progressed to Graves' ophthalmopathy. The DNA reads TGTGCCAGCAGTACCTGGACTAGCGGGGGCCTTGGGAGCGGGGCCAACGTCCTGACTTTC. Its protein product is CASSTWTSGGLGSGANVLTF.